This TCR beta chain stems from a study of T cell responses to AZD1222 COVID-19 vaccine. Notes on the study in general: A mostly white British donor set with more females was recruited, and clonal diversity was possibly underestimated.

Repertoires were generated with immunoSEQ multiplex PCR, while TCRdb's copy carries only in-frame clones and drops some. Here the sample spans 150,000 to 180,000 clones, around 90% being singletons. The CDR3 has 13 residues. Per the germline V gene, CDR1 is LGHDT and CDR2 is YNNKEL (reference sequence). Trimming pared 1 base from V and 6 bases from J, leaving 7 bases between. This clone was detected once. What it binds is not known. Sequencing used peripheral blood, obtained on day 0 of AZD1222 vaccination. The TCR was taken from an adult in good health. V usage is TRBV3-1 (or the pseudogene TRBV3-2) and J usage is TRBJ1-3; D remains ambiguous. CDR3 in DNA: TGTGCCAGCAGCCAAGCCCCCCAAAACACCATATATTTT. Protein sequence: CASSQAPQNTIYF.